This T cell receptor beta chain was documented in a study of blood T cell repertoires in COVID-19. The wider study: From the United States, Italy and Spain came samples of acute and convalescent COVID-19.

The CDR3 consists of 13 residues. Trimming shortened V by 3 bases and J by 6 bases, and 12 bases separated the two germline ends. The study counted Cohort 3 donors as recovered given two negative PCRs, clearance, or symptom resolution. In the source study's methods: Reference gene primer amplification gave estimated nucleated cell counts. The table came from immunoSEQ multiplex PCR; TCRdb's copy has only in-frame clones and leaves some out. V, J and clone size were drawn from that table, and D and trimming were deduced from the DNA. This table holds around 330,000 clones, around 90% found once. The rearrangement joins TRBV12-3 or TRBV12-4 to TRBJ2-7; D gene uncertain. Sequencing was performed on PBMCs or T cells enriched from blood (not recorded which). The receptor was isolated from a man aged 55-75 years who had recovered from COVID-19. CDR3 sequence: CASSFKRGGEQYF. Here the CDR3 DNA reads TGTGCCAGCAGTTTTAAGCGAGGTGGCGAGCAGTACTTC.